The source of this T cell receptor (beta chain) is a study of T cell repertoires in cytomegalovirus infection. Study as a whole: Public TCR beta signatures provided an indication of both CMV infection and a matching HLA type.

This clonotype was recorded many times. Its antigen remains unknown. The CDR3 is 15 amino acids. Losses at the gene ends were 5 bases for V and 4 bases for J; bases not matched to a gene: 4. Germline lookup yields CDR1 MNHNY and CDR2 SVGAGI (reference sequence). Overall study results and limits: Summed public TCR beta family frequency identified CMV carriers bearing the relevant HLA. Across the ex vivo response, the dominant clonotypes were HLA-C-restricted CMV-specific TCR beta clonotypes.

TCRdb analysed the reads with MiXCR anew, one entry per CDR3 protein. The sample lists under 200,000 distinct CDR3 sequences; roughly 9% were seen once. The V gene is TRBV6-6, the J gene TRBJ2-1, with TRBD2 matching 11 bases. The origin of this receptor is a human donor in good health (CMV status not recorded). Some clones in this sample may be carry-over from other donors' samples. The sample comprised PBMCs. DNA of the CDR3: TGTGCCAGCAGTAAGACTAGCGGGACGTACAATGAGCAGTTCTTC. Translation: CASSKTSGTYNEQFF.